Listed below are T cell receptor beta chains from one sample, sequenced in a study of tumor-infiltrating lymphocytes in localized non-small cell lung cancer. Assay used: immunoSEQ multiplex PCR; TCRdb lists only in-frame clones, some missing. Of some 5,200 clones listed, approximately 64% are singletons. The sequencing sample was made of uninvolved lung tissue not adjacent to the tumor. These receptors originate from a human donor with non-small cell lung cancer. CDR3s include the opening cysteine and the closing phenylalanine or tryptophan. The order of the fields is J gene, V gene, D gene, CDR3 protein. D genes are given only for firm matches.

J: TRBJ2-3; V: TRBV28; D: TRBD1; CDR3: CASSRQGRSTDTQYF
J: TRBJ2-3; V: TRBV20-1; D: .; CDR3: CSASTDTQYF
J: TRBJ2-7; V: TRBV9; D: TRBD2; CDR3: CASSDSSSGSIPYEQYF
J: TRBJ2-5; V: TRBV9; D: .; CDR3: CASSVGVGFETQYF
J: TRBJ2-1; V: TRBV5-1; D: TRBD1; CDR3: CASSLGVRQGDEQFF
J: TRBJ2-5; V: TRBV7-3; D: TRBD2; CDR3: CASSSVGGRGETQYF
J: TRBJ2-2; V: TRBV19; D: .; CDR3: CASEMADNTGELFF
J: TRBJ1-1; V: TRBV29-1; D: .; CDR3: CQGLLNTEAFF
J: TRBJ2-1; V: TRBV27; D: .; CDR3: CASSVRGQSNEQFF
J: TRBJ1-2; V: TRBV27; D: TRBD1; CDR3: CASSADRANYGYTF
J: TRBJ1-5; V: TRBV7-9; D: .; CDR3: CASSLDGPLDPQHF
J: TRBJ1-1; V: TRBV6-5; D: TRBD1; CDR3: CASSYGYNRGNTEAFF
J: TRBJ2-4; V: TRBV4-1; D: .; CDR3: CASSDRGGFKNIQYF